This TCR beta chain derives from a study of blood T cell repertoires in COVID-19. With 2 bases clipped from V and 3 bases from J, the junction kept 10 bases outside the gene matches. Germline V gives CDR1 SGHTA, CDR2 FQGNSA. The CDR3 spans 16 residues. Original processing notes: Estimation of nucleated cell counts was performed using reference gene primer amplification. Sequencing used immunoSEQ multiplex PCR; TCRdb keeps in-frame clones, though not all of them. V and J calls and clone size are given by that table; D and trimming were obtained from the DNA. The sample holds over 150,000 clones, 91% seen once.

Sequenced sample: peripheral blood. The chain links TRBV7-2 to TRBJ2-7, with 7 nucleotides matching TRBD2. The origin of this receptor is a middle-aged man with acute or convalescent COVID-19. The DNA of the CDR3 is TGTGCCAGCAGCTTATATTTGTCTAGCGGAGGCTACGAGCAGTACTTC. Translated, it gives CASSLYLSSGGYEQYF.